The 32 T cell receptor beta chains presented below share a single source sample, sequenced in a study of shared clonotypes between healthy human individuals. Measured with immunoSEQ multiplex PCR; TCRdb has only the in-frame clones, and not every one. This table has 500,000 to 650,000 clones, around 76% appearing once. The specimen sequenced was PBMCs. The receptors originated from a woman aged 40 to 50 in good health. Some clones in this sample may be carry-over from other donors' samples.

Turning to this clone: A far larger clone is just one base off, so this is likely a read error. The chain has TRBV19 and TRBJ2-7; possibly TRBD2 for D (5 bases). The ends were cut back, 8 bases at V and 3 bases at J, with 14 bases in the middle. The CDR3 spans 13 residues. CDR1 is LNHDA and CDR2 is SQIVND in the germline V gene (reference sequence). CDR3 bases: TGTGCCAGTGGAAAGGACGGAGGCTACGAGCAGTACTTC. Translating gives CASGKDGGYEQYF.

J is TRBJ2-1 and V is TRBV6-6; 8 bases align to TRBD1. CDR1 and CDR2 (germline): MNHNY, SVGAGI (reference sequence). Unmatched junction bases numbered 6, after V lost 5 bases and J lost 3 bases. The CDR3 spans 15 residues. The CDR3, as DNA: TGTGCCAGCAGTATGAGGGACAGGATCTACAATGAGCAGTTCTTC. It codes for CASSMRDRIYNEQFF.

This chain connects TRBV7-2 to TRBJ2-3, with 11 bases fitting TRBD1. Losses at the gene ends were 5 bases for V and 6 bases for J; bases not matched to a gene: 7. Per germline, CDR1 SGHTA and CDR2 FQGNSA. CDR3 length: 15 amino acids. CDR3 amino acids: CASSPGQGALDTQYF. The CDR3 nucleotides read TGTGCCAGCAGCCCCGGACAGGGGGCATTGGATACGCAGTATTTT.

The V and J genes are TRBV18 and TRBJ2-5, with D unresolved. Germline V CDR1 and CDR2: KGHSH, LQKENI. This CDR3 region has 15 residues. V was pared by 0 bases and J by 5 bases, with 13 bases between. The CDR3 region is CASSPPARVWETQYF. CDR3 sequence (DNA): TGTGCCAGCTCACCACCGGCAAGGGTCTGGGAGACCCAGTACTTC.

The rearrangement links TRBV30 to TRBJ1-2, with no clear D. Deletions cut 5 bases from V and 5 bases from J, with 18 bases between. Germline V gene sequence: CDR1 GTSNPN, CDR2 SVGIG (reference sequence). CDR3 size: 14 residues. The DNA for the CDR3 is TGTGCCTGGGGCCCCCCCGGGAAATTTTATGGCTACACCTTC. Protein product: CAWGPPGKFYGYTF.

This clone qualifies as medium-sized (0.01 to 0.1%). The chain recombines TRBV5-1 with TRBJ1-1; tentatively, D is TRBD1 (6 bases). The CDR3 extends over 13 amino acids. Germline CDR1 SGHRS, CDR2 YFSETQ. Deletions cut 2 bases from V and 4 bases from J, with 9 bases between. The CDR3 DNA follows: TGCGCCAGCAGCTTTTACAGGGCCACTGAAGCTTTCTTT. Protein sequence: CASSFYRATEAFF. Full variable domain (remainder filled in from reference TRBV5-1 and TRBJ1-1): KAGVTQTPRYLIKTRGQQVTLSCSPISGHRSVSWYQQTPGQGLQFLFEYFSETQRNKGNFPGRFSGRQFSNSRSEMNVSTLELGDSALYLCASSFYRATEAFFGQGTRLTVV.

On this clone: Other DNA sequences within the sample encode an identical CDR3. The chain uses TRBV7-2 and TRBJ2-5, with no clear D. Trimming took 6 bases from V and 5 from J, leaving 7 bases between them. The CDR3 is 11 amino acids. Germline-derived CDR1 and CDR2 are SGHTA and FQGNSA. The CDR3 DNA reads as TGTGCCAGCAGTTCTGGGGAGACCCAGTACTTC. It is translated as CASSSGETQYF. Filled out from reference TRBV7-2 and TRBJ2-5, the complete variable domain reads GAGVSQSPSNKVTEKGKDVELRCDPISGHTALYWYRQSLGQGLEFLIYFQGNSAPDKSGLPSDRFSAERTGGSVSTLTIQRTQQEDSAVYLCASSSGETQYFGPGTRLLVL.

A note on this clone: Distinct nucleotide sequences in the sample also encode this CDR3. This chain joins TRBV11-2 and TRBJ2-7, with D tentatively TRBD1 (6 bases). This CDR3 region has 13 residues. The germline V gene has CDR1 SGHAT and CDR2 FQNNGV. V lost 5 bases and J 1 base, leaving 9 bases between the germline ends. The CDR3 DNA reads TGTGCCAGCAGCGGGGGCGGATCCTACGAGCAGTACTTC. Its translation is CASSGGGSYEQYF.

This chain uses TRBV15 with TRBJ2-2; 7 positions agree with TRBD2. V gave up 8 bases and J gave up 7 bases; unmatched junction bases: 16. This CDR3 region has 16 residues. Germline CDR1 is LNHNV and CDR2 is YYDKDF (reference sequence). CDR3 protein: CATSGGLPAAGGELFF. Written as DNA, the CDR3 is TGTGCCACCTCGGGAGGACTACCAGCGGCGGGCGGGGAGCTGTTTTTT.

In DNA, the CDR3 is TGCGCCAGCAGCTTGGATGGGGGAGAGAACACCGGGGAGCTGTTTTTT. It is translated as CASSLDGGENTGELFF. This chain connects TRBV5-1 to TRBJ2-2, with D perhaps matching TRBD1 or TRBD2 (5 bases each). Germline CDR1 reads SGHRS; CDR2 reads YFSETQ. The CDR3 has 16 residues. Trimming took 0 bases from V and 1 from J, leaving 10 bases between them. Full variable domain (outside the CDR3, taken from reference TRBV5-1 and TRBJ2-2): KAGVTQTPRYLIKTRGQQVTLSCSPISGHRSVSWYQQTPGQGLQFLFEYFSETQRNKGNFPGRFSGRQFSNSRSEMNVSTLELGDSALYLCASSLDGGENTGELFFGEGSRLTVL.

The chain carries TRBV30 and TRBJ2-2; 8 nucleotides agree with TRBD1. The J segment lost 4 bases and the V segment lost 2 bases, leaving 6 bases of the junction unmatched. This CDR3 is 15 amino acids long. The germline CDR1 and CDR2 sequences are GTSNPN and SVGIG (reference sequence). The CDR3, as DNA: TGTGCCTGGAGTAGGGGACAGGCGGGCACCGGGGAGCTGTTTTTT. Encoded protein: CAWSRGQAGTGELFF.

This clone has only a few counts. The J gene is TRBJ1-1, the V gene TRBV29-1, with D perhaps TRBD1 (6 bases). Germline assignment: CDR1 SQVTM and CDR2 ANQGSEA. The CDR3 sequence is 13 residues long. Trimming shortened V by 6 bases and J by 5 bases, and 16 bases separated the two germline ends. This chain's CDR3 is CSVHTSGVTEAFF. DNA for the CDR3: TGCAGCGTCCACACTTCAGGGGTGACTGAAGCTTTCTTT.

This chain joins TRBV18 and TRBJ2-2; 13 positions match TRBD2. The CDR3 contains 18 residues. CDR1 and CDR2 from the germline V gene are KGHSH and LQKENI. The J segment lost 5 bases and the V segment lost 4 bases, leaving 10 bases of the junction unmatched. The CDR3: CASSQGLAGVRRTGELFF. In nucleotides, the CDR3 is TGTGCCAGCTCACAAGGACTAGCGGGAGTTCGGAGGACCGGGGAGCTGTTTTTT. Filled out from reference TRBV18 and TRBJ2-2, the complete variable domain reads NAGVMQNPRHLVRRRGQEARLRCSPMKGHSHVYWYRQLPEEGLKFMVYLQKENIIDESGMPKERFSAEFPKEGPSILRIQQVVRGDSAAYFCASSQGLAGVRRTGELFFGEGSRLTVL.

This clone appeared many times. The junction departs from germline at one end; a sequencing error may be responsible. The genes are TRBV6-6 and TRBJ2-3, with TRBD2 matching 9 bases. This CDR3 comprises 15 residues. The germline V gene has CDR1 MNHNY and CDR2 SVGAGI (reference sequence). As DNA, the CDR3 is TGTGCCAGCAGTTACTTTGGGACTAGCCCAGAGACGCAGTATTTT. It translates to CASSYFGTSPETQYF.

Regarding this clone: This sample also contains other DNA sequences that code for the same CDR3. This sequence joins TRBV5-1 and TRBJ2-1; D gene ambiguous. Trimming cost V 0 bases and J 6 bases, with 10 bases left between them. The germline V gene encodes CDR1 SGHRS and CDR2 YFSETQ. The CDR3 has 14 amino acids. Written as DNA, the CDR3 is TGCGCCAGCAGCTTGGGTAGCTTACTCAATGAGCAGTTCTTC. It codes for CASSLGSLLNEQFF.

CDR3 loop: CASSGSGGLGEQYF. The CDR3, as DNA: TGCGCCAGCAGTGGGTCGGGAGGCCTCGGCGAGCAGTACTTC. The chain combines TRBV10-1 with TRBJ2-5; 7 bases line up with TRBD2. With the DNA end fitting TRBJ2-7 better, the J assignment may be wrong. Germline V gene sequence: CDR1 WNHNN, CDR2 SYGVQD (reference sequence). CDR3 size: 14 residues.

The J gene is TRBJ2-7, the V gene TRBV7-8, with D maybe TRBD2 (5 bases). Deletions cut 5 bases from V and 0 bases from J, with 17 bases between. Germline V lookup: CDR1 SGHVS, CDR2 FQNEAQ. The CDR3 is 16 residues long. The CDR3 nucleotides are TGTGCCAGCAGCCCCACGCTGTCAGCGGCCTCCTACGAGCAGTACTTC. Its protein product is CASSPTLSAASYEQYF.

Regarding this clone: This specimen includes other DNA sequences encoding the same CDR3. The CDR3: CASRGQGPISYNEQFF. For the CDR3, the DNA is TGTGCCAGCAGGGGACAGGGTCCCATCTCCTACAATGAGCAGTTCTTC. This rearrangement joins TRBV28 to TRBJ2-1; the match to TRBD1 covers 9 bases. The length of the CDR3 is 16 residues. Per germline, CDR1 MDHEN and CDR2 SYDVKM. Germline trimming cut 6 bases from V and 0 bases from J; bases unmatched to any gene: 6. Looking up the rest from reference TRBV28 and TRBJ2-1 gives the full variable domain: DVKVTQSSRYLVKRTGEKVFLECVQDMDHENMFWYRQDPGLGLRLIYFSYDVKMKEKGDIPEGYSVSREKKERFSLILESASTNQTSMYLCASRGQGPISYNEQFFGPGTRLTVL.

CDR3 DNA: TGCAGCGTTTCCTCGGGACAGGGCTTTGAAAAACTGTTTTTT. As protein: CSVSSGQGFEKLFF. V gene TRBV29-1 combines with J gene TRBJ1-4; TRBD1 matches 9 bases. Germline V gives CDR1 SQVTM, CDR2 ANQGSEA. The V segment lost 5 bases and the J segment 7 bases; nucleotides outside the gene matches: 8. The CDR3 has 14 amino acids.

This clone has only one observation. This chain joins TRBV7-9 and TRBJ2-3, with unresolved D. Germline lookup yields CDR1 SEHNR and CDR2 FQNEAQ (reference sequence). Trimming left V 0 bases short and J 6 bases short, with 10 bases between. This CDR3 comprises 14 residues. As DNA, the CDR3 is TGTGCCAGCAGCTTAGCGGGGATGCGGGATACGCAGTATTTT. Translated, it gives CASSLAGMRDTQYF.

This clone came up a few times. This sequence joins TRBV6-1 and TRBJ1-1, with D possibly matching TRBD1 (6 bases). The CDR3 is 13 residues long. V shed 8 bases and J shed 1 base, with 11 bases lying between them. Looked up from germline, CDR1 is MNHNS and CDR2 is SASEGT. Here the CDR3 DNA reads TGTGCCAGCGGACAGCAGCCGAACACTGAAGCTTTCTTT. Translation: CASGQQPNTEAFF.

Of note for this clone: A much larger clone is a single base away; this may be a read error. This chain's CDR3 is CSVGWGVQETQHF. The CDR3 bases are TGCAGCGTTGGGTGGGGGGTTCAAGAGACCCAGCACTTC. This chain uses TRBV29-1 with TRBJ2-5; possible D gene TRBD2, 6 bases. The CDR3 consists of 13 residues. CDR1 is SQVTM and CDR2 is ANQGSEA in the germline V gene.

V usage is TRBV29-1 and J usage is TRBJ1-6, with D uncertain. Trimming left V 7 bases short and J 7 bases short, with 14 bases between. The germline V gene has CDR1 SQVTM and CDR2 ANQGSEA. There are 13 residues in the CDR3. In DNA, the CDR3 is TGCAGCGCCTACCTGGGGAAAAATTCACCCCTCCACTTT. Translation gives CSAYLGKNSPLHF.

The V gene is TRBV7-8, the J gene TRBJ2-1; D unresolved. Trimming took off 5 bases at V and 0 bases at J, with 14 bases between the two ends. The V gene's germline CDR1 is SGHVS and CDR2 FQNEAQ. The CDR3 has 16 amino acids. The CDR3: CASSPRSPSSYNEQFF. The CDR3 nucleotides read TGTGCCAGCAGCCCCAGATCCCCGAGCTCCTACAATGAGCAGTTCTTC.

The genes are TRBV10-3 and TRBJ2-5; 11 nucleotides line up with TRBD1. The germline V gene has CDR1 ENHRY and CDR2 SYGVKD. The junction had 12 bases not matched to a gene; V was cut back by 8 bases and J by 4 bases. The CDR3 is 16 amino acids. The DNA of the CDR3 is TGTGCCATCGCGCCTTCCGGGACAGGGGGATTAGAGACCCAGTACTTC. Translated, it gives CAIAPSGTGGLETQYF.

The rearrangement links TRBV28 to TRBJ1-1; D remains unclear. This CDR3 comprises 16 residues. Trimming left V 1 base short and J 3 bases short, with 15 bases between. Germline CDR1 MDHEN, CDR2 SYDVKM. The CDR3 loop is CASSLLRSARDTEAFF. Written as DNA, the CDR3 is TGTGCCAGCAGTTTATTAAGATCCGCCCGGGACACTGAAGCTTTCTTT.

This clone was counted a single time. The rearrangement joins TRBV7-2 to TRBJ1-5; TRBD1 matches 7 bases. With 5 bases clipped from V and 7 bases from J, the junction kept 5 bases outside the gene matches. The germline gives CDR1 SGHTA, CDR2 FQGNSA. The CDR3 spans 13 residues. CDR3 bases: TGTGCCAGCAGCCAGGGGGGGGGCCAGCCCCAGCATTTT. Translation: CASSQGGGQPQHF. Full variable domain (outside the CDR3, taken from reference TRBV7-2 and TRBJ1-5): GAGVSQSPSNKVTEKGKDVELRCDPISGHTALYWYRQSLGQGLEFLIYFQGNSAPDKSGLPSDRFSAERTGGSVSTLTIQRTQQEDSAVYLCASSQGGGQPQHFGDGTRLSIL.

The chain has TRBV7-9 and TRBJ2-7; 8 nucleotides agree with TRBD2. After removal of 10 bases from V and 6 bases from J, the junction contained 11 bases not matched to a gene. CDR3 length: 13 amino acids. Germline lookup yields CDR1 SEHNR and CDR2 FQNEAQ (reference sequence). The CDR3 loop reads CATRGGAEGEQYF. CDR3 coding DNA: TGTGCCACCCGGGGGGGGGCAGAGGGCGAGCAGTACTTC.

The chain is built from TRBV6-1 and TRBJ2-2, with TRBD1 matching over 9 bases. V lost 5 bases, J lost 7 bases, and 5 bases stayed unmatched. This CDR3 spans 14 amino acids. Germline lookup yields CDR1 MNHNS and CDR2 SASEGT. Here the CDR3 reads CASSWTGEGGELFF. The CDR3 nucleotides read TGTGCCAGCAGTTGGACAGGGGAGGGCGGGGAGCTGTTTTTT.

The rearrangement uses TRBV7-2 and TRBJ1-2; D gene ambiguous. The CDR3 extends over 15 amino acids. V was shortened by 1 base and J by 5 bases, with 14 bases between the two germline ends. Germline CDR1 and CDR2: SGHTA and FQGNSA. The CDR3 loop reads CASSLGARQPYGYTF. CDR3 DNA: TGTGCCAGCAGCTTAGGTGCGAGACAACCGTATGGCTACACCTTC.

The gene calls are TRBV30 and TRBJ2-7; TRBD2 agrees at 7 bases. Germline V CDR1 and CDR2: GTSNPN, SVGIG (reference sequence). V gave up 3 bases and J gave up 7 bases; unmatched junction bases: 12. There are 14 residues in the CDR3. The CDR3, as DNA: TGTGCCTGGAGGCACGGGAGGAGGGTTTGGGAGCAGTACTTC. It codes for CAWRHGRRVWEQYF.

V is TRBV21-1 and J is TRBJ2-1; the table's D call, TRBD2, has no DNA check behind it. TRBV21-1 is listed as a pseudogene. The CDR3 extends over 16 amino acids. CDR3 bases: TGTGCCATCCCAGGCACCGGGACTAGCCTTAACAATGAGCAGTTCTTC. Its protein is CAIPGTGTSLNNEQFF.